This TCR beta chain was captured in a study of blood T cell repertoires in COVID-19. Overall study: The samples span acute and convalescent COVID-19 from the United States, Italy and Spain. From T cells, B-cell-depleted T cells, or PBMCs came the material, which was cDNA or gDNA.

Source study methods: Nucleated cell counts were estimated from reference gene primer amplification. The method was immunoSEQ multiplex PCR; TCRdb's version includes in-frame clones alone and lacks a portion of them. V and J calls and clone size are copied from that table; D and trimming were computed from the DNA. This sample carries about 190,000 clones, roughly 80% of them seen once, and the ten largest clones take roughly 13%. Per the germline V gene, CDR1 is LGHDT and CDR2 is YNNKEL (reference sequence). This CDR3 has 18 amino acids. V dropped 4 bases and J dropped 0 bases, with 19 bases sitting between them.

The sequence derives from a man between 50 and 59 years old who had recovered from COVID-19. The sample consisted of peripheral blood. The rearrangement uses TRBV3-1 (or the pseudogene TRBV3-2) and TRBJ1-3; D might be TRBD1 (5 bases). DNA of the CDR3: TGTGCCAGCAGCCCAACCGGAGGGGCCCTTAGCTCTGGAAACACCATATATTTT. Translation gives CASSPTGGALSSGNTIYF.